The 3 T cell receptor beta chains below all came from one sample that was sequenced in a study of blood T cell repertoires in COVID-19. Here immunoSEQ multiplex PCR was the method, and the copy in TCRdb shows in-frame clones only, minus some. This sample yields about 270,000 clones, of which about 91% are seen a single time; roughly 2.7% belongs to the top ten. The sequenced sample was peripheral blood. The receptors stem from a person aged 18 to 35 with COVID-19, enrolled during active disease.

The CDR3 DNA reads as TGTGCCAGCAGTCGAGCGGGAGGGCCCTACAATGAGCAGTTCTTC. Translated, it gives CASSRAGGPYNEQFF. This rearrangement joins TRBV6-5 to TRBJ2-1; TRBD2 matches at 10 bases. This CDR3 spans 15 amino acids. Germline CDR1 reads MNHEY; CDR2 reads SVGAGI. The J segment lost 2 bases and the V segment lost 5 bases, leaving 3 bases of the junction unmatched.

The chain uses TRBV27 and TRBJ2-1, with 8 nucleotides matching TRBD2. This CDR3 has 15 amino acids. CDR1 and CDR2 (germline): MNHEY, SMNVEV (reference sequence). With 5 bases clipped from V and 10 bases from J, the junction kept 13 bases outside the gene matches. CDR3 in DNA: TGTGCCAGCAGTGCGTCCGGGACTAGTCCGGGGGAGCAGTTCTTC. Translation gives CASSASGTSPGEQFF.

The chain combines TRBV19 with TRBJ1-2, with 8 bases that match TRBD1. CDR1 and CDR2 (germline): LNHDA, SQIVND (reference sequence). This CDR3 spans 17 amino acids. Trimming at V came to 4 bases and at J to 2 bases, leaving 12 bases not matched to a gene. The CDR3 loop is CASSTPPLDRVNYGYTF. The CDR3 nucleotides read TGTGCCAGTAGTACCCCGCCCCTGGACAGGGTCAACTATGGCTACACCTTC.